This T cell receptor (beta chain) was captured in a study of shared clonotypes between healthy human individuals. Profiling relied on immunoSEQ multiplex PCR, and the TCRdb table lists in-frame clones only, not all of them. The table lists more than 2 million clones, almost 96% of them singletons, with more than 0.1% in the top ten. Deletions cut 9 bases from V and 2 bases from J, with 17 bases between. The CDR3 is 16 residues long. Germline V CDR1 and CDR2: SEHNR, FQNEAQ (reference sequence). As regards this clone: Antigen unknown.

Overall study findings and caveats: Sequencing of the sorted subsets was shown by rarefaction to be incomplete despite large depth. Clonotypes which were not shared had lower generation probabilities than clonotypes that all four donors shared.

The chain is built from TRBV7-9 and TRBJ2-6, with D tentatively TRBD1 (6 bases). This TCR was sampled from a man younger than 35 in good health. Input material: naive CD4+ T cells sorted from blood. As to subset: CD45RA+ positively selected. The CDR3 loop reads CASSRDNFPGANVLTF. DNA of the CDR3: TGTGCCAGTTCCAGGGACAACTTTCCTGGGGCCAACGTCCTGACTTTC. Based on the CDR3 plus reference TRBV7-9 and TRBJ2-6, the full variable domain is DTGVSQNPRHKITKRGQNVTFRCDPISEHNRLYWYRQTLGQGPEFLTYFQNEAQLEKSRLLSDRFSAERPKGSFSTLEIQRTEQGDSAMYLCASSRDNFPGANVLTFGAGSRLTVL.